This T cell receptor beta chain was sequenced for a study of PD-1 blockade in classical Hodgkin lymphoma. A few counts support this clone. Its antigen remains unknown. Findings of the study overall: Complete responders showed a baseline diversity that resembled the diversity of newly diagnosed patients.

The CDR3 is 15 amino acids. CDR1 LNHDA and CDR2 SQIVND come from the germline V gene (reference sequence). V was clipped by 4 bases and J by 5 bases, with 17 bases between them. The assay was immunoSEQ multiplex PCR, and TCRdb's table has in-frame clones only and misses some. The data contain about 33,000 clones, about 72% of them singletons. Time point indicated: cycle 4 day 1 (C4D1), after less than 7 weeks of nivolumab. In every patient, relapse followed autologous stem cell transplantation, while exposure to brentuximab vedotin differed. This clonotype originated in a human donor with classical Hodgkin lymphoma. The rearrangement links TRBV19 to TRBJ2-5; maybe TRBD1 (6 bases). The sample in question was peripheral blood mononuclear cells (PBMCs), obtained before the fourth cycle of nivolumab. CDR3 sequence: CASSTGTNQRETQYF. The CDR3 region has the DNA TGTGCCAGTAGTACAGGGACAAACCAGAGGGAGACCCAGTACTTC.